What follows are 12 T cell receptor beta chains derived from one specimen sequenced in a study of cytomegalovirus exposure and HLA in healthy donors. Vbeta (60) and Jbeta (13) primers were used in the PCR. Assay used: immunoSEQ multiplex PCR; TCRdb lists only in-frame clones, some missing. Of under 60,000 clones listed, 77% were seen once; the top ten hold 3.3%. What was sequenced was PBMCs. These receptors came from a woman aged 40 to 49 in good health and CMV-seropositive.

The rearrangement links TRBV6-5 to TRBJ2-6; 7 positions match TRBD1. The CDR3 covers 15 residues. Germline CDR1 is MNHEY and CDR2 is SVGAGI. V dropped 8 bases and J dropped 0; count of bases not matched to a gene: 4. For the CDR3, the DNA is TGTGCCAGCCAGGGGACAGACTCTGGGGCCAACGTCCTGACTTTC. It is translated as CASQGTDSGANVLTF.

Points on this clone: Germline is not matched at one junction end, which may reflect a read error. The rearrangement joins TRBV19 to TRBJ1-5, with a weak D call TRBD1 (6 bases). CDR3 length: 17 residues. Germline values: CDR1 LNHDA, CDR2 SQIVND (reference sequence). The DNA of the CDR3 is TGTGCCACTAGTCCATTACAGGGTGGCCCAACGGGGCAGCCCCAGCATTTT. It yields the protein CATSPLQGGPTGQPQHF.

V and J are TRBV6-5 and TRBJ2-1, with D perhaps TRBD1 (5 bases). The CDR3 spans 16 residues. Trimming took off 4 bases at V and 5 bases at J, with 18 bases between the two ends. The germline V gene has CDR1 MNHEY and CDR2 SVGAGI. The CDR3 loop reads CASSWGQGVRNNEQFF. DNA of the CDR3: TGTGCCAGCAGTTGGGGTCAGGGCGTAAGAAACAATGAGCAGTTCTTC.

This chain connects TRBV19 to TRBJ1-1, with TRBD1 matching 7 bases. Germline-derived CDR1 and CDR2 are LNHDA and SQIVND (reference sequence). The CDR3 has 15 residues. Trimming at V came to 8 bases and at J to 10 bases, leaving 19 bases not matched to a gene. The DNA for the CDR3 is TGTGCCAGTTTAAGCTGGGGAGGACAGGCCATAGGAGCTTTCTTT. It codes for CASLSWGGQAIGAFF.

The J gene is TRBJ2-5, the V gene TRBV6-6; 9 nucleotides align to TRBD2. The CDR3 loop spans 16 amino acids. Per the germline V gene, CDR1 is MNHNY and CDR2 is SVGAGI (reference sequence). J was trimmed by 5 bases and V by 0 bases; bases with no gene match: 7. This CDR3 reads CASSYSSGGLGETQYF. DNA of the CDR3: TGTGCCAGCAGTTACTCTAGCGGGGGCCTAGGGGAGACCCAGTACTTC.

The CDR3 spells CASSLRQGDGYTF. In DNA form, the CDR3 reads TGTGCCAGCAGCCTGCGACAGGGCGATGGCTACACCTTC. V is TRBV13 and J is TRBJ1-2; 7 bases agree with TRBD1. Germline V gene sequence: CDR1 PRHDT, CDR2 FYEKMQ (reference sequence). Trimming at V came to 5 bases and at J to 6 bases, leaving 6 bases not matched to a gene. The CDR3 contains 13 residues.

Sample share makes this clone medium-sized. CDR3 amino acids: CASSQDGPGTAAAGEQYF. For the CDR3, the DNA is TGTGCCAGCAGCCAAGATGGACCAGGGACAGCCGCAGCCGGCGAGCAGTACTTC. The chain combines TRBV4-2 with TRBJ2-7, with 7 bases lining up with TRBD1. Trimming at V came to 0 bases and at J to 6 bases, leaving 17 bases not matched to a gene. CDR3 length: 18 amino acids. Germline values: CDR1 LGHNA, CDR2 YNFKEQ.

The sample holds a few counts of this clone. The chain carries TRBV7-9 and TRBJ2-7; D gene uncertain. This CDR3 has 14 residues. The V gene lost 3 bases and the J gene lost 3 bases, with 12 bases spanning the gap. Germline loops: CDR1 SEHNR, CDR2 FQNEAQ (reference sequence). The CDR3 DNA sequence: TGTGCCAGCAGCTTCGTATCAGACATCTACGAGCAGTACTTC. Protein product: CASSFVSDIYEQYF.

The chain couples TRBV15 to TRBJ1-2, with D tentatively TRBD1 (6 bases). This CDR3 has 19 residues. Germline lookup yields CDR1 LNHNV and CDR2 YYDKDF (reference sequence). V lost 0 bases to trimming and J lost 2 bases, with 22 bases between them. CDR3 sequence reads: CATSREDLKTDRNNYGYTF. CDR3 sequence (DNA): TGTGCCACCAGCAGAGAAGATCTAAAGACGGACAGAAACAACTATGGCTACACCTTC. The entire variable domain, with the rest obtained from reference TRBV15 and TRBJ1-2, is as follows: DAMVIQNPRYQVTQFGKPVTLSCSQTLNHNVMYWYQQKSSQAPKLLFHYYDKDFNNEADTPDNFQSRRPNTSFCFLDIRSPGLGDTAMYLCATSREDLKTDRNNYGYTFGSGTRLTVV.

This clone came up a few times. This sequence joins TRBV2 and TRBJ2-1, with 8 bases fitting TRBD1. In germline, CDR1 is SNHLY, CDR2 FYNNEI. The CDR3 totals 16 residues. J gave up 0 bases and V 3 bases, and 4 bases lay outside the gene matches. CDR3 nucleotide sequence: TGTGCCAGCAGTGAGGACGACAGGGGCTCCTACAATGAGCAGTTCTTC. This gives the protein CASSEDDRGSYNEQFF.

The rearrangement joins TRBV6-6 to TRBJ1-2, with TRBD1 matching 10 bases. The V segment lost 10 bases and the J segment 6 bases; nucleotides outside the gene matches: 5. Germline values: CDR1 MNHNY, CDR2 SVGAGI (reference sequence). The CDR3 spans 12 residues. CDR3 DNA sequence: TGTGCCACTCAGGGACAGGGGAATGGCTACACCTTC. Translation: CATQGQGNGYTF.

About this clone: One end of the junction does not line up with germline, which may come from a read error. This sequence joins TRBV7-9 and TRBJ2-3, with a possible D match to TRBD2 (6 bases). The CDR3 runs to 16 residues. The germline CDR1 and CDR2 sequences are SEHNR and FQNEAQ (reference sequence). The CDR3, as DNA: TGTTCCAGCAGCTCCCTGGACCCGGGGGATACAGATACGCAGTATTTT. Translation gives CSSSSLDPGDTDTQYF. Combining the CDR3 with reference TRBV7-9 and TRBJ2-3 gives the whole variable domain DTGVSQNPRHKITKRGQNVTFRCDPISEHNRLYWYRQTLGQGPEFLTYFQNEAQLEKSRLLSDRFSAERPKGSFSTLEIQRTEQGDSAMYLCSSSSLDPGDTDTQYFGPGTRLTVL.